The text below deals with one TCR beta chain. This sample is part of a study of blood T cell repertoires in COVID-19. V trimming: 5 bases; J trimming: 0 bases; junction bases outside the gene matches: 4. The CDR3 sequence is 17 residues long. CDR1 and CDR2 (germline): SGHVS, FNYEAQ. Using immunoSEQ multiplex PCR, the repertoire was profiled, and TCRdb retains in-frame clones only, with some absent. The data hold about 80,000 clones, with 78% observed a single time. The chain joins TRBV7-6 to TRBJ2-1, with 13 bases identical to TRBD2. Sequenced sample: peripheral blood. The sequence came from a human donor in a cohort sampled during active COVID-19. CDR3 in amino acids: CASSRGLAGSSYNEQFF. Written as DNA, the CDR3 is TGTGCCAGCAGCAGGGGACTAGCGGGGAGCTCCTACAATGAGCAGTTCTTC.